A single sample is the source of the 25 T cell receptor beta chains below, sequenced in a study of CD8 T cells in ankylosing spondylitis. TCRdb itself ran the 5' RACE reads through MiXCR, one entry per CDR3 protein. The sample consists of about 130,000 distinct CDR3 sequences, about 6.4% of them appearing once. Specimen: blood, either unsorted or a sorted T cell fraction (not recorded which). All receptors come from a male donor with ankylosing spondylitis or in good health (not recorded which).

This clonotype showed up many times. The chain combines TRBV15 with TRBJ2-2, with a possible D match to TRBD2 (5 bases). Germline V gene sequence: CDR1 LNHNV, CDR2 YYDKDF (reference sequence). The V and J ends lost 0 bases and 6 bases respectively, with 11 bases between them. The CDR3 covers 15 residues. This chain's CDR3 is CATSRDGSSAGELFF. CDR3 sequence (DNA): TGTGCCACCAGCAGAGATGGCAGTAGCGCCGGGGAGCTGTTTTTT.

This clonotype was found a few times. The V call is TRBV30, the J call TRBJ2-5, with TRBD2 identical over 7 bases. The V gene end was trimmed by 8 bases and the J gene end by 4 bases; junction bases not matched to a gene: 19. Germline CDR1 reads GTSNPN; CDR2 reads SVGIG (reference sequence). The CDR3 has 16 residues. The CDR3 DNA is TGTGCCCTAACTCACTATGGGAGGGCCGAGGGAGAGACCCAGTACTTC. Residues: CALTHYGRAEGETQYF.

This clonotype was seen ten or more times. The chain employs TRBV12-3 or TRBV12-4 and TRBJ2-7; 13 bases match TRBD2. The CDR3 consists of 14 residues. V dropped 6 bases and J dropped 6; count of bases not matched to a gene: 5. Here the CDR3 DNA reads TGTGCCAGCAGATGGACTAGCGGGAGTTTCGAGCAGTACTTC. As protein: CASRWTSGSFEQYF.

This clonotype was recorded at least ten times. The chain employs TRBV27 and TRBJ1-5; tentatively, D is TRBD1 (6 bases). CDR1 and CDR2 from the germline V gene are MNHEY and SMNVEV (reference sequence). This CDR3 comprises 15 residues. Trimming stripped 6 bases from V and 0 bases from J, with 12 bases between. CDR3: CASSKTGNSNQPQHF. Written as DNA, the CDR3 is TGTGCCAGCAGCAAAACAGGGAATAGCAATCAGCCCCAGCATTTT.

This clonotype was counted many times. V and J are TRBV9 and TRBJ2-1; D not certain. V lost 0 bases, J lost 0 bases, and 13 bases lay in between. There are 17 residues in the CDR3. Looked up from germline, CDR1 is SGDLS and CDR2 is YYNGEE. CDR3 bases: TGTGCCAGCAGCGTAGAAATTAGCCAGAGCTCCTACAATGAGCAGTTCTTC. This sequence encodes CASSVEISQSSYNEQFF.

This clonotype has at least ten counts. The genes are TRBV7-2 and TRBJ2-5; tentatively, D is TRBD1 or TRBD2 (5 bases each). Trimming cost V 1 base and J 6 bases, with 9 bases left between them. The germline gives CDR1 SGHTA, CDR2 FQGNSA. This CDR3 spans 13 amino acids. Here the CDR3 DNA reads TGTGCCAGCAGCTTAGAAAGGGGACAGACCCAGTACTTC. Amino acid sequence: CASSLERGQTQYF.

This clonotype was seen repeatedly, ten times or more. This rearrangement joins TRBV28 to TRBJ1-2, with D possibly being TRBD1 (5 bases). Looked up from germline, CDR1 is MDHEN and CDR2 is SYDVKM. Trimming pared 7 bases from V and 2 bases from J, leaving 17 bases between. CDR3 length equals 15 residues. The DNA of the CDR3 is TGTGCCAGCATAAATCCGGGGGAGAGGAACTATGGCTACACCTTC. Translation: CASINPGERNYGYTF.

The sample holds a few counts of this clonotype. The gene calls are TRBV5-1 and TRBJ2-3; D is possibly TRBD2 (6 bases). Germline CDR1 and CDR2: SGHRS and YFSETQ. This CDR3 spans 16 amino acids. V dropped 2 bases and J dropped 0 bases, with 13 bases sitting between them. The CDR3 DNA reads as TGCGCCAGCAGCTTAATATCGCGGGGTAGCACAGATACGCAGTATTTT. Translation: CASSLISRGSTDTQYF.

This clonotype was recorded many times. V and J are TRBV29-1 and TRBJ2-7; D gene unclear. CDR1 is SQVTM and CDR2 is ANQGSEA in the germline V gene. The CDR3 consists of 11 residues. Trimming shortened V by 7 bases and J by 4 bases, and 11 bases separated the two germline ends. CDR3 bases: TGCAGCGCCCACTCTGGGTACGAGCAGTACTTC. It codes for CSAHSGYEQYF.

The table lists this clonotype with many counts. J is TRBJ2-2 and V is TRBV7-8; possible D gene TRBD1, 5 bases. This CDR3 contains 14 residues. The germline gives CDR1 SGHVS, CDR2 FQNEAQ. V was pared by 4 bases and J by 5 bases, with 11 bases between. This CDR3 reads CASSWTRLTGELFF. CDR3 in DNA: TGTGCCAGCAGCTGGACAAGGCTGACCGGGGAGCTGTTTTTT.

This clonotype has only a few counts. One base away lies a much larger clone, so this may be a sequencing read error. The CDR3 here is CASSEPHPSGPYNEQFF. The CDR3 DNA is TGTGCCAGCAGTGAGCCCCACCCTAGCGGCCCATACAATGAGCAGTTCTTC. The rearrangement links TRBV6-1 to TRBJ2-1; TRBD2 matches 7 bases. This CDR3 is built from 17 residues. The J segment lost 4 bases and the V segment lost 3 bases, leaving 12 bases of the junction unmatched. Germline V gene lookup returns CDR1 MNHNS and CDR2 SASEGT.

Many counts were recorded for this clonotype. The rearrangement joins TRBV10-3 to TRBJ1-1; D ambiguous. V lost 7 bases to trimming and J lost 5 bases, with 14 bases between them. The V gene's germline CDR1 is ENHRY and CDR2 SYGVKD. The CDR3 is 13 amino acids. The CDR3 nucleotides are TGTGCCATCAACCAAGGTGTGGGAACTGAAGCTTTCTTT. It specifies CAINQGVGTEAFF.

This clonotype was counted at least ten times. CDR3 in amino acids: CATSEETSGAYEQYF. DNA of the CDR3: TGTGCCACCAGTGAGGAGACTAGCGGCGCCTACGAGCAGTACTTC. The chain has TRBV24-1 and TRBJ2-7, with 9 bases identical to TRBD2. Germline trimming cut 4 bases from V and 2 bases from J; bases unmatched to any gene: 5. The CDR3 spans 15 residues. Looked up from germline, CDR1 is KGHDR and CDR2 is SFDVKD.

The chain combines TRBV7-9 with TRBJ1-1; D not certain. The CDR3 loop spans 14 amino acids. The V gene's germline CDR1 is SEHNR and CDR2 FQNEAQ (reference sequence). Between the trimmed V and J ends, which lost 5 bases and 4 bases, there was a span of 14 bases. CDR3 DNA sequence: TGTGCCAGCAGCCCCATGAGCGGGAGCACTGAAGCTTTCTTT. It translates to CASSPMSGSTEAFF.

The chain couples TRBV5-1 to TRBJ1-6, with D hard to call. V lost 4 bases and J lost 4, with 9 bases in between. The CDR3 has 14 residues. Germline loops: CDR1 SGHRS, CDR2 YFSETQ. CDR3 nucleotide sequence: TGCGCCAGCAGCCCCGGCAAATATAATTCACCCCTCCACTTT. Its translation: CASSPGKYNSPLHF. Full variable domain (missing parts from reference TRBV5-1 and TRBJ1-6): KAGVTQTPRYLIKTRGQQVTLSCSPISGHRSVSWYQQTPGQGLQFLFEYFSETQRNKGNFPGRFSGRQFSNSRSEMNVSTLELGDSALYLCASSPGKYNSPLHFGNGTRLTVT.

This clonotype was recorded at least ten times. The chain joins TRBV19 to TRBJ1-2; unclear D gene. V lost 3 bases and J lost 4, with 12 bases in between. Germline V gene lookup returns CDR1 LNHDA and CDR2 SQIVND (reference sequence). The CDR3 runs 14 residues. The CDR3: CASSIPQPSYGYTF. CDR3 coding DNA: TGTGCCAGTAGTATTCCCCAGCCGAGCTATGGCTACACCTTC.

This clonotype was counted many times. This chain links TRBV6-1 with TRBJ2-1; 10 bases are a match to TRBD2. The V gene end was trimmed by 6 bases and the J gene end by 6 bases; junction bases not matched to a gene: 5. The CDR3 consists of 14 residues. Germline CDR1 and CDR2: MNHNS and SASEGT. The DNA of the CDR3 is TGTGCCAGCAGCCCCCCTAGCGGGAGCAATGAGCAGTTCTTC. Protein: CASSPPSGSNEQFF.

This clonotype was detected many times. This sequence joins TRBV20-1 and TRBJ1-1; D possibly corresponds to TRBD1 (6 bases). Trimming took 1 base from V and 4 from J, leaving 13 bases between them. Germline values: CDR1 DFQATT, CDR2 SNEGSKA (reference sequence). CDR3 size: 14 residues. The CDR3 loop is CSARARGGSTEAFF. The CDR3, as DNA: TGCAGTGCTAGAGCCAGGGGAGGGAGCACTGAAGCTTTCTTT.

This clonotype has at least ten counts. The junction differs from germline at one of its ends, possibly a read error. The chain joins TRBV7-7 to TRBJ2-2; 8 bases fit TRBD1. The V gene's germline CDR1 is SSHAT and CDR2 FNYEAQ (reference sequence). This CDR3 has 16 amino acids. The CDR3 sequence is CASSPQGGQGTGELFF. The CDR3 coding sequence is TGTGCTAGCAGCCCCCAAGGCGGACAGGGCACCGGGGAGCTGTTTTTT.

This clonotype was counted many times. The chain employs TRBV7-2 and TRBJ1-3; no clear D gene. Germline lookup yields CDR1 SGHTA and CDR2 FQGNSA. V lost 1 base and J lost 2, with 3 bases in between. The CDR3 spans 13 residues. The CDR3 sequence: CASSLGAGNTIYF. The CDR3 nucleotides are TGTGCCAGCAGCTTAGGGGCTGGAAACACCATATATTTT.

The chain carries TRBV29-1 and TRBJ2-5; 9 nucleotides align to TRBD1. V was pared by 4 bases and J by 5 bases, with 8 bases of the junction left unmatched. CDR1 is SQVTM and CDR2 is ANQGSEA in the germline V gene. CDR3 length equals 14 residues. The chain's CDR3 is CSVAGTGSDETQYF. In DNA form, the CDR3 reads TGCAGCGTTGCCGGGACAGGGTCGGATGAGACCCAGTACTTC.

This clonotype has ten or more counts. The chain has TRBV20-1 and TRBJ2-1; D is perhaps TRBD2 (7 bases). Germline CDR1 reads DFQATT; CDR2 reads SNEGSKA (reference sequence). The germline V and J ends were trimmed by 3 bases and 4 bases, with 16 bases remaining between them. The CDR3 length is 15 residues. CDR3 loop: CSASPGGATYNEQFF. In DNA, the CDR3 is TGCAGTGCTAGTCCTGGGGGGGCAACGTACAATGAGCAGTTCTTC.

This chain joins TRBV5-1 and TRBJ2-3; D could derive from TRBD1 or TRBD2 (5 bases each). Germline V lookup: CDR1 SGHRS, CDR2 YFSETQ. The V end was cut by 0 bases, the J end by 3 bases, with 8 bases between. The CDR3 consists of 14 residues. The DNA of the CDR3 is TGCGCCAGCAGCTTGGGAGGGGAAACAGATACGCAGTATTTT. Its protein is CASSLGGETDTQYF.

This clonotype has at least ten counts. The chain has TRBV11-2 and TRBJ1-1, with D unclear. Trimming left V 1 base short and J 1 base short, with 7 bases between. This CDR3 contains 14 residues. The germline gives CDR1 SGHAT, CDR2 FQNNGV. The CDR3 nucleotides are TGTGCCAGCAGCTTAGGGCTGGCGAACACTGAAGCTTTCTTT. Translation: CASSLGLANTEAFF.

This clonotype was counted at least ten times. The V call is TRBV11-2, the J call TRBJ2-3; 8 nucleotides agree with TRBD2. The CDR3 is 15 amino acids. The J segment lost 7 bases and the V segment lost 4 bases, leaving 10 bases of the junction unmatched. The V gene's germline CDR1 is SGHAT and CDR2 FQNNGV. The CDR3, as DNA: TGTGCCAGCAGCTCTCAGGGGAGCGGGAGCCATACGCAGTATTTT. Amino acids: CASSSQGSGSHTQYF.